This T cell receptor beta chain was sequenced in a study of T cell repertoires in cytomegalovirus infection. About the study: Matching HLA type, along with CMV infection, was indicated by public TCR beta signatures.

A single record per CDR3 protein comes from TCRdb applying MiXCR to the reads. The sample yields 76,000 or so distinct CDR3 sequences, about 4% seen once. Study-wide results and limits: Totalled public TCR beta family frequency picked out people who carried CMV plus the relevant HLA. Predominance within the ex vivo response was attributable to HLA-C-restricted CMV-specific TCR beta clonotypes.

There are many counts of this clonotype. The antigen is not known. The CDR3 length is 15 residues. J gave up 4 bases and V 4 bases, and 9 bases lay outside the gene matches. Germline V CDR1 and CDR2: SGHTA, FQGNSA. The sequencing sample was made of PBMCs. The sequence was collected from a human donor in good health (CMV status not recorded). Some clones in this sample may be carry-over from other donors' samples. The chain links TRBV7-2 to TRBJ1-1; TRBD1 aligns across 7 bases. CDR3 DNA sequence: TGTGCCAGCAGCTCCACCCCCGACAGGGCCACTGAAGCTTTCTTT. Translating it yields CASSSTPDRATEAFF. The variable domain in full, completed from reference TRBV7-2 and TRBJ1-1, reads GAGVSQSPSNKVTEKGKDVELRCDPISGHTALYWYRQSLGQGLEFLIYFQGNSAPDKSGLPSDRFSAERTGGSVSTLTIQRTQQEDSAVYLCASSSTPDRATEAFFGQGTRLTVV.